Listed below are T cell receptor beta chains from one sample, sequenced in a study of blood T cell repertoires in COVID-19. Repertoires were generated with immunoSEQ multiplex PCR, while TCRdb's copy carries only in-frame clones and drops some. The data contain 50,000 or so clones, about nine tenths of them seen just once; the ten biggest clones take up 25% to 30%. Sequences were obtained from peripheral blood. These receptors were collected from a human donor in a cohort sampled during active COVID-19. Each CDR3 is given with its conserved first and last residue. The D gene is left open where the match is weak. Not every row has a clone size; where given, it reads once, few, many or a size class.

J: TRBJ1-1
size: -
V: TRBV27
D: TRBD1
length: 13
CDR3: CASRQGARTEAFF
DNA: TGTGCCAGCAGACAGGGGGCACGAACTGAAGCTTTCTTT

J: TRBJ2-4
size: -
V: TRBV7-9
D: TRBD1
length: 17
CDR3: CASSLAGQGRAKNIQYF
DNA: TGTGCCAGCAGCTTAGCTGGACAGGGGCGAGCCAAAAACATTCAGTACTTC

J: TRBJ2-1
size: -
V: TRBV24-1
D: -
length: 14
CDR3: CATSDSGTGNEQFF
DNA: TGTGCCACCAGTGATTCCGGGACTGGAAATGAGCAGTTCTTC

J: TRBJ2-6
size: -
V: TRBV18
D: TRBD1
length: 17
CDR3: CASSPTGGVSGANVLTF
DNA: TGTGCCAGCTCACCGACAGGGGGAGTCTCTGGGGCCAACGTCCTGACTTTC

J: TRBJ2-3
size: -
V: TRBV18
D: -
length: 15
CDR3: CASSPPRVGTDTQYF
DNA: TGTGCCAGCTCACCACCCCGGGTCGGCACAGATACGCAGTATTTT

J: TRBJ2-1
size: -
V: TRBV30
D: TRBD2
length: 16
CDR3: CAWSLPPAGGRVEQFF
DNA: TGTGCCTGGAGTCTACCCCCAGCGGGGGGGCGGGTTGAGCAGTTCTTC

J: TRBJ2-5
size: -
V: TRBV7-8
D: TRBD2
length: 16
CDR3: CASSPGRTSGQETQYF
DNA: TGTGCCAGCAGCCCCGGTCGGACTAGCGGCCAAGAGACCCAGTACTTC

J: TRBJ1-2
size: -
V: TRBV11-2
D: TRBD1
length: 17
CDR3: CASSLVGTGSHNYGYTF
DNA: TGTGCCAGCAGCTTGGTAGGGACAGGGAGTCATAACTATGGCTACACCTTC

J: TRBJ2-1
size: -
V: TRBV5-1
D: -
length: 16
CDR3: CASSLVGTYSYNEQFF
DNA: TGCGCCAGCAGCTTGGTGGGGACTTACTCCTACAATGAGCAGTTCTTC

J: TRBJ1-3
size: -
V: TRBV5-1
D: TRBD1
length: 15
CDR3: CASSPLGTGADTIYF
DNA: TGCGCCAGCAGCCCCCTGGGGACAGGGGCAGACACCATATATTTT

J: TRBJ2-3
size: -
V: TRBV4-1
D: -
length: 17
CDR3: CASSQDVIGAYTDTQYF
DNA: TGCGCCAGCAGCCAAGACGTTATAGGGGCTTACACAGATACGCAGTATTTT

J: TRBJ1-2
size: -
V: TRBV7-6
D: TRBD1
length: 15
CDR3: CASSPSGGWNYGYTF
DNA: TGTGCCAGCAGCCCGTCAGGGGGCTGGAACTATGGCTACACCTTC

J: TRBJ2-1
size: -
V: TRBV7-9
D: -
length: 15
CDR3: CASRKAAGPLNEQFF
DNA: TGTGCCAGCAGAAAAGCGGCGGGGCCCCTGAATGAGCAGTTCTTC

J: TRBJ1-5
size: -
V: TRBV12-2
D: -
length: 15
CDR3: CASRLAGTGKQPQHF
DNA: TGTGCAAGTCGCTTAGCGGGGACAGGGAAACAGCCCCAGCATTTT

J: TRBJ1-2
size: -
V: TRBV19
D: TRBD1
length: 18
CDR3: CASSIDWTGWGINYGYTF
DNA: TGTGCCAGTAGTATAGATTGGACAGGGTGGGGGATTAACTATGGCTACACCTTC

J: TRBJ2-7
size: -
V: TRBV10-1
D: -
length: 13
CDR3: CASSEVTRREQYF
DNA: TGCGCCAGCAGTGAGGTAACTAGGCGCGAGCAGTACTTC

J: TRBJ2-7
size: -
V: TRBV9
D: -
length: 15
CDR3: CASSLGTGSSYEQYF
DNA: TGTGCCAGCAGCTTAGGGACGGGAAGCTCCTACGAGCAGTACTTC

J: TRBJ2-7
size: few
V: TRBV15
D: -
length: 17
CDR3: CATSRDIYRVKPYEQYF
DNA: TGTGCCACCAGCAGAGATATCTACAGGGTTAAGCCCTACGAGCAGTACTTC

J: TRBJ1-4
size: -
V: TRBV2
D: -
length: 13
CDR3: CAGTRGAAEKLFF
DNA: TGTGCCGGTACCCGGGGGGCGGCTGAAAAACTGTTTTTT

J: TRBJ2-4
size: once
V: TRBV9
D: -
length: 16
CDR3: CASSYSGGLAKNIQYF
DNA: TGTGCCAGCTCTTATTCTGGCGGTCTAGCCAAAAACATTCAGTACTTC

J: TRBJ1-2
size: -
V: TRBV28
D: -
length: 14
CDR3: CASSSGDIRGGYTF
DNA: TGTGCCAGCAGTAGCGGGGACATCCGGGGTGGCTACACCTTC

J: TRBJ1-1
size: -
V: TRBV18
D: TRBD1
length: 16
CDR3: CASSPTLQGGYTEAFF
DNA: TGTGCCAGCTCACCAACGTTACAGGGGGGGTACACTGAAGCTTTCTTT

J: TRBJ1-1
size: -
V: TRBV5-6
D: -
length: 16
CDR3: CASRSPGTGLNTEAFF
DNA: TGTGCCAGCAGGAGTCCGGGTACAGGGTTGAACACTGAAGCTTTCTTT

J: TRBJ1-4
size: -
V: TRBV5-1
D: -
length: 14
CDR3: CASSLTGGGEKLFF
DNA: TGCGCCAGCAGCTTAACTGGGGGAGGCGAAAAACTGTTTTTT

J: TRBJ1-4
size: -
V: TRBV12-5
D: -
length: 17
CDR3: CASGLEQGMTTNEKLFF
DNA: TGTGCTAGTGGTTTGGAACAGGGCATGACAACTAATGAAAAACTGTTTTTT

J: TRBJ2-7
size: few
V: TRBV2
D: -
length: 14
CDR3: CAITGTWSSYEQYF
DNA: TGTGCCATCACCGGGACTTGGAGCTCCTACGAGCAGTACTTC

J: TRBJ2-7
size: -
V: TRBV28
D: TRBD2
length: 15
CDR3: CASSSVLAGTYEQYF
DNA: TGTGCCAGCAGTTCGGTACTAGCGGGAACCTACGAGCAGTACTTC

J: TRBJ1-5
size: -
V: TRBV6-6
D: TRBD1
length: 13
CDR3: CASTRQGDQPQHF
DNA: TGTGCCAGCACCAGACAGGGGGATCAGCCCCAGCATTTT

J: TRBJ1-1
size: -
V: TRBV18
D: TRBD1
length: 17
CDR3: CASSLMTGGRSGSEAFF
DNA: TGTGCCAGCTCACTTATGACAGGGGGTCGGTCGGGGTCGGAAGCTTTCTTT

J: TRBJ1-1
size: -
V: TRBV7-3
D: TRBD1
length: 13
CDR3: CASSGQGGTEAFF
DNA: TGTGCCAGCAGCGGACAGGGGGGCACTGAAGCTTTCTTT

J: TRBJ2-5
size: once
V: TRBV5-6
D: -
length: 15
CDR3: CASSLNQGPQETQYF
DNA: TGTGCCAGCAGCTTGAATCAGGGGCCTCAAGAGACCCAGTACTTC

J: TRBJ2-7
size: -
V: TRBV7-2
D: TRBD1
length: 15
CDR3: CASSSTGGITYEQYF
DNA: TGTGCCAGCAGTTCGACAGGGGGAATTACCTACGAGCAGTACTTC

J: TRBJ2-3
size: -
V: TRBV14
D: -
length: 14
CDR3: CASSSKEFTDTQYF
DNA: TGTGCCAGCAGTTCTAAGGAGTTTACAGATACGCAGTATTTT

J: TRBJ1-1
size: -
V: TRBV5-5
D: -
length: 14
CDR3: CASSFRDMNTEAFF
DNA: TGTGCCAGCAGCTTCCGGGACATGAACACTGAAGCTTTCTTT

J: TRBJ2-7
size: -
V: TRBV27
D: -
length: 13
CDR3: CASSFLDSYEQYF
DNA: TGTGCCAGCAGTTTTCTAGATAGCTACGAGCAGTACTTC

J: TRBJ2-3
size: -
V: TRBV5-1
D: -
length: 14
CDR3: CASSSQGFTDTQYF
DNA: TGCGCCAGCAGCTCTCAGGGTTTCACAGATACGCAGTATTTT

J: TRBJ2-1
size: -
V: TRBV12-3/TRBV12-4
D: -
length: 12
CDR3: CASSFTRNEQFF
DNA: TGTGCCAGCAGTTTTACTCGCAATGAGCAGTTCTTC

J: TRBJ2-7
size: few
V: TRBV28
D: -
length: 14
CDR3: CASKRGSSSYEQYF
DNA: TGTGCCAGCAAGAGGGGGTCCTCGTCCTACGAGCAGTACTTC

J: TRBJ2-7
size: -
V: TRBV5-1
D: -
length: 15
CDR3: CASSLGLGRAYEQYF
DNA: TGCGCCAGCAGCTTGGGTCTAGGCCGAGCCTACGAGCAGTACTTC

J: TRBJ2-3
size: -
V: TRBV2
D: -
length: 15
CDR3: CASSVSVPGGDTQYF
DNA: TGTGCCAGCAGTGTATCGGTCCCCGGGGGAGATACGCAGTATTTT

J: TRBJ2-7
size: -
V: TRBV20-1
D: -
length: 10
CDR3: CSAQGNEQYF
DNA: TGCAGTGCTCAGGGGAACGAGCAGTACTTC

J: TRBJ2-7
size: -
V: TRBV29-1
D: -
length: 13
CDR3: CSGGDSVTYEQYF
DNA: TGCAGCGGGGGGGACAGCGTAACCTACGAGCAGTACTTC

J: TRBJ1-3
size: -
V: TRBV12-3/TRBV12-4
D: -
length: 11
CDR3: CASTRGGPGYF
DNA: TGTGCCAGCACCCGGGGGGGCCCTGGGTATTTT

J: TRBJ2-1
size: -
V: TRBV7-2
D: -
length: 15
CDR3: CASSLVGSEYNEQFF
DNA: TGTGCCAGCAGCTTGGTCGGGAGCGAGTACAATGAGCAGTTCTTC

J: TRBJ1-2
size: -
V: TRBV20-1
D: -
length: 11
CDR3: CSADINYGYTF
DNA: TGCAGCGCGGACATTAACTATGGCTACACCTTC